The 12 T cell receptor beta chains given below trace back to one sample, sequenced in a study of T-cell reconstitution after alpha-beta-depleted transplantation in children. TCRbeta library construction was performed incorporating unique molecular identifiers. TCRdb re-analysed the PCR reads in MiXCR, keeping a single row per CDR3 protein. The sample consists of 500,000 to 650,000 distinct CDR3 sequences, approximately 13% of them appearing once. The specimen comprised PBMCs, mostly from graft donor cells, sampled 360 days after TCRalphabeta/CD19-depleted stem cell transplant. These receptor sequences come from a male patient younger than 18 who had a stem cell transplant for acute myeloid leukemia, so the T cells may come from the graft donor.

A word on this clonotype: It is likely a read error, because the conserved phenylalanine at the end of the CDR3 is missing. CDR3 residues: CASSYRGGDEKLFY. In nucleotides, the CDR3 is TGTGCCAGCAGCTACAGGGGAGGAGATGAAAAACTGTTTTAT. The J gene is TRBJ1-4, the V gene TRBV7-9; 7 nucleotides align to TRBD1. CDR3 length equals 14 residues. The trim removed 4 bases at V and 6 bases at J, leaving 5 bases unmatched. Germline V gene data show CDR1 as SEHNR and CDR2 as FQNEAQ (reference sequence).

The chain recombines TRBV15 with TRBJ2-4, with TRBD1 identical over 9 bases. The CDR3 consists of 16 residues. V trimming: 5 bases; J trimming: 0 bases; junction bases outside the gene matches: 5. The germline V gene has CDR1 LNHNV and CDR2 YYDKDF (reference sequence). The CDR3 here is CATSGGQGVAKNIQYF. CDR3 DNA: TGTGCCACCAGCGGGGGACAGGGAGTAGCCAAAAACATTCAGTACTTC.

This clonotype was observed a handful of times. The V gene is TRBV7-9, the J gene TRBJ2-7, with 9 bases lining up with TRBD1. CDR1 and CDR2 (germline): SEHNR, FQNEAQ (reference sequence). The length of the CDR3 is 15 residues. The V and J ends lost 6 bases and 3 bases, in that order; junction bases with no gene match: 9. The CDR3 region is CASSADRGRVYEQYF. As DNA, the CDR3 is TGTGCCAGCAGTGCTGACAGGGGGAGAGTCTACGAGCAGTACTTC.

This chain connects TRBV6-2 or TRBV6-3 to TRBJ2-1, with a weak D call TRBD1 (6 bases). The V end was cut by 2 bases, the J end by 4 bases, with 15 bases between. The germline CDR1 and CDR2 sequences are MNHEY and SVGEGT. The CDR3 is made up of 16 amino acids. CDR3 bases: TGTGCCAGCAGTTACAACAGGGACATGAGATACAATGAGCAGTTCTTC. Translated, it gives CASSYNRDMRYNEQFF.

In its sample, this clonotype was seen many times. This chain joins TRBV5-1 and TRBJ2-7; D possibly corresponds to TRBD2 (6 bases). Germline-derived CDR1 and CDR2 are SGHRS and YFSETQ. V shed 3 bases and J shed 2 bases, with 21 bases lying between them. CDR3 size: 17 residues. The CDR3 DNA sequence: TGCGCCAGCAGCTCTATTCTCCTAGCGCTGCATCCCTACGAGCAGTACTTC. Its translation is CASSSILLALHPYEQYF.

This clonotype was detected many times. This rearrangement joins TRBV6-1 to TRBJ2-1; 11 bases align to TRBD2. V trimming: 10 bases; J trimming: 9 bases; junction bases outside the gene matches: 8. Germline V lookup: CDR1 MNHNS, CDR2 SASEGT. The CDR3 covers 13 residues. The CDR3 spells CATIAGGPGEQFF. CDR3 nucleotides: TGTGCCACCATAGCGGGAGGGCCCGGTGAGCAGTTCTTC.

The CDR3 bases are TGTGCCAGCACCGAGGGGGATTACGAGCAGTACTTC. Its protein is CASTEGDYEQYF. The rearrangement joins TRBV12-3 or TRBV12-4 to TRBJ2-7; a possible D gene is TRBD1 (6 bases). The CDR3 is made up of 12 amino acids. The V and J ends lost 7 bases and 4 bases respectively, with 11 bases between them.

Concerning this clonotype: Since a much larger clone is just one base distant, this may be a read error. The chain is built from TRBV5-1 and TRBJ2-1; 7 nucleotides match TRBD1. Germline CDR1 and CDR2: SGHRS and YFSETQ. This CDR3 has 14 residues. The CDR3 loop reads CASCQGVVYNEEFF. As DNA, the CDR3 is TGCGCCAGCTGTCAGGGGGTGGTATACAATGAGGAGTTCTTC.

This clonotype came up a few times. V gene TRBV29-1 combines with J gene TRBJ2-1; 8 bases are a match to TRBD2. The junction had 14 bases not matched to a gene; V was cut back by 4 bases and J by 9 bases. Looked up from germline, CDR1 is SQVTM and CDR2 is ANQGSEA. The CDR3 is made up of 15 amino acids. The CDR3 region has the DNA TGCAGCGTTGGCCGCCGTCTAGCGGGTGGTGGTGAGCAGTTCTTC. It encodes CSVGRRLAGGGEQFF.

This rearrangement joins TRBV28 to TRBJ1-2; D is possibly TRBD1 (5 bases). Trimming removed 5 bases at V and 5 bases at J, with 18 bases between. This CDR3 is built from 15 residues. Germline loops: CDR1 MDHEN, CDR2 SYDVKM. CDR3 sequence reads: CASSQWGEYRYGYTF. The CDR3 nucleotides read TGTGCCAGCAGTCAATGGGGGGAATATCGTTATGGCTACACCTTC.

This clonotype has just a few counts. The rearrangement joins TRBV11-2 to TRBJ2-3; 13 positions match TRBD2. J was trimmed by 0 bases and V by 7 bases; bases with no gene match: 10. CDR3 length equals 18 residues. Per the germline V gene, CDR1 is SGHAT and CDR2 is FQNNGV. In DNA, the CDR3 is TGTGCCAGCATCCCGGGACTAGCGGGAAGTCTTAGCACAGATACGCAGTATTTT. Translated: CASIPGLAGSLSTDTQYF.

The genes are TRBV20-1 and TRBJ2-7, with D tentatively TRBD1 or TRBD2 (5 bases each). V was pared by 4 bases and J by 4 bases, with 11 bases between. The CDR3 has 12 amino acids. Per the germline V gene, CDR1 is DFQATT and CDR2 is SNEGSKA (reference sequence). The chain's CDR3 is CSAMGTGYEQYF. The CDR3 coding sequence is TGCAGTGCTATGGGGACCGGTTACGAGCAGTACTTC.